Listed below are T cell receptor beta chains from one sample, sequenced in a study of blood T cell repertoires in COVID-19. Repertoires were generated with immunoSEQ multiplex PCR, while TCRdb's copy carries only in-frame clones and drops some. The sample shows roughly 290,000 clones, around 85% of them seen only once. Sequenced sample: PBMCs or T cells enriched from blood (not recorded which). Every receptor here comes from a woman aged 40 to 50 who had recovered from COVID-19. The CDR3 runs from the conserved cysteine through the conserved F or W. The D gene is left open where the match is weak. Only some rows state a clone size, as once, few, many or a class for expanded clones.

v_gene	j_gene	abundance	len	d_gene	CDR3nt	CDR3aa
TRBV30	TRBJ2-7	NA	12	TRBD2	TGTGCCTGGACTAGCGGGAGCTACGAGCAGTACTTC	CAWTSGSYEQYF
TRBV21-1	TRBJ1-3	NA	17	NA	TGTGCCAGCACCCCACCTGGAGAAGGGGTTGAAGGAAACACCATATATTTT	CASTPPGEGVEGNTIYF
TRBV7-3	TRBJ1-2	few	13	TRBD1	TGTGCCAGCAGCTTGACAGGGGGGACTGGCTACACCTTC	CASSLTGGTGYTF
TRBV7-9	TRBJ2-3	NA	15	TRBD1	TGTGCCAGCAGCTTGGGACAGGGGGTGGCAGATACGCAGTATTTT	CASSLGQGVADTQYF
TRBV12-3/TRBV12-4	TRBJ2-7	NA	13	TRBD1	TGTGCCAGCACCCCGGACAGGGACCACGAGCAGTACTTC	CASTPDRDHEQYF
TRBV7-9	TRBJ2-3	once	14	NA	TGTGCCAGCAGCTCCGCGGGCCACACAGATACGCAGTATTTT	CASSSAGHTDTQYF
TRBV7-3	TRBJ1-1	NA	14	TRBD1	TGTGCCAGCAGCTTGGGACAGGGAAATACTGAAGCTTTCTTT	CASSLGQGNTEAFF
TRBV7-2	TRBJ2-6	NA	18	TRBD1	TGTGCCAGCAGCGCGAGGGGACAGGGGGGGTCTGGGGCCAACGTCCTGACTTTC	CASSARGQGGSGANVLTF
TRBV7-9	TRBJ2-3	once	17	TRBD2	TGTGCCAGCAGCCCGGGACTAGCGGGAGCACGCACAGATACGCAGTATTTT	CASSPGLAGARTDTQYF
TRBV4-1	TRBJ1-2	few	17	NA	TGCGCCAGCAGCTCTCTTGCGGGTACTCCCGGCCAATATGGCTACACCTTC	CASSSLAGTPGQYGYTF
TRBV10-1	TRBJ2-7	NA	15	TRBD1	TGCGCCAGCTCCTCAGGACAGGGAAACTCCTACGAGCAGTACTTC	CASSSGQGNSYEQYF
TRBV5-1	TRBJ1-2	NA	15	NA	TGCGCCAGCAGCTTGGCGACAGGCGCTAACTATGGCTACACCTTC	CASSLATGANYGYTF
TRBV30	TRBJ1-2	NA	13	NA	TGTGCCTGGAGTCGTGCGGCAGGGAATGGCTACACCTTC	CAWSRAAGNGYTF
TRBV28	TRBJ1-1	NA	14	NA	TGTGCCGGTACAAACAGGGCGGCCAGATCTCAAGCTTTCTTT	CAGTNRAARSQAFF
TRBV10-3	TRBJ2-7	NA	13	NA	TGTGCCATCACGAATGAGGGACACTACGAGCAGTACTTC	CAITNEGHYEQYF
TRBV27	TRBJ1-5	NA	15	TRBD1	TGTGCCAGCAGTTCTCTCGGACAGGGCAATCAGCCCCAGCATTTT	CASSSLGQGNQPQHF
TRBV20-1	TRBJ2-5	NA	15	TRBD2	TGCAGTGCTAGTGCGCGGGAGGGCCTTGGGGAGACCCAGTACTTC	CSASAREGLGETQYF
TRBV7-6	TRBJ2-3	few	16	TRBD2	TGTGCCAGCAGCTCCCGACTAGCCGGGGGCACAGATACGCAGTATTTT	CASSSRLAGGTDTQYF
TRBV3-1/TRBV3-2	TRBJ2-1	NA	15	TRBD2	TGTGCCAGCAGCCAAGATTCGGGTAGCGGGAGGGCGGAGTTCTTC	CASSQDSGSGRAEFF
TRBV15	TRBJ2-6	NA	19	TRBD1	TGTGCCACCAGCAGCGAACTTCAACAGGGGGCAACTGGGGCCAACGTCCTGACTTTC	CATSSELQQGATGANVLTF
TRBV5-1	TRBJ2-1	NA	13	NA	TGCGCCAGCAGCCCGGAGCCCCGGAGTGAGCAGTTCTTC	CASSPEPRSEQFF
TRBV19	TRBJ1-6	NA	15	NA	TGTGCCAGTACCGGGCAGAGGGGGTTCAATTCACCCCTCCACTTT	CASTGQRGFNSPLHF
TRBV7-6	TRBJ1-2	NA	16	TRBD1	TGTGCCAGCAGCTCCGGTGGGACAGGCTCTGGCTATGGCTACACCTTC	CASSSGGTGSGYGYTF
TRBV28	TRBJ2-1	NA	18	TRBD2	TGTGCCAGCAGGTTTGGGACTCTATCCCAGCGGGGCTACAATGAGCAGTTCTTC	CASRFGTLSQRGYNEQFF
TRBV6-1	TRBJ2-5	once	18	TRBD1	TGTGCCAGCAGTGAAACTTTGGCCGGGACAGGGGGCGGGAAGACCCAGTACTTC	CASSETLAGTGGGKTQYF
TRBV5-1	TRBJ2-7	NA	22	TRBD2	TGCGCCAGCAGCTTGGCCTTTGGTACCGGGACTAGCGGGAGAGAGGGGAAATACGAGCAGTACTTC	CASSLAFGTGTSGREGKYEQYF
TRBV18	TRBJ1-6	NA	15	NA	TGTGCCAGCTCACCACTCGGGGGAGATAATTCACCCCTCCACTTT	CASSPLGGDNSPLHF
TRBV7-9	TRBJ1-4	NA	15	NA	TGTGCCAGCAGCGCCTGGACACCAACTAATGAAAAACTGTTTTTT	CASSAWTPTNEKLFF